The 16 T cell receptor beta chains reported below all come from one sample, sequenced in a study of blood T cell repertoires in COVID-19. Assay: immunoSEQ multiplex PCR; the TCRdb copy retains only in-frame clones and omits some. The repertoire holds about 430,000 clones, roughly 90% seen once, with over 0.9% in the top ten. The sample comprised PBMCs or T cells enriched from blood (not recorded which). These receptors were obtained from a woman in her 30s with acute COVID-19.

The chain carries TRBV10-2 and TRBJ2-3; 7 bases align to TRBD1. Germline V gives CDR1 WSHSY, CDR2 SAAADI. After removal of 6 bases from V and 3 bases from J, the junction contained 3 bases not matched to a gene. The CDR3 has 13 residues. The CDR3 protein is CASRTGTTDTQYF. The CDR3 region has the DNA TGCGCCAGCAGGACAGGGACGACAGATACGCAGTATTTT.

The rearrangement links TRBV28 to TRBJ1-6; weak D call: TRBD1 (5 bases). The CDR3 loop spans 16 amino acids. Trimming left V 2 bases short and J 10 bases short, with 18 bases between. Germline V gene lookup returns CDR1 MDHEN and CDR2 SYDVKM. The CDR3 DNA reads as TGTGCCAGCAGTTTACGTTCGAGTCAGGGTGGATCACCCCTCCACTTT. It specifies CASSLRSSQGGSPLHF. Drawing the rest from reference TRBV28 and TRBJ1-6, the complete variable domain is DVKVTQSSRYLVKRTGEKVFLECVQDMDHENMFWYRQDPGLGLRLIYFSYDVKMKEKGDIPEGYSVSREKKERFSLILESASTNQTSMYLCASSLRSSQGGSPLHFGNGTRLTVT.

The CDR3 nucleotides are TGTGCCAGCTCGCGCTTCGACGGGGAGCTGTTTTTT. This gives the protein CASSRFDGELFF. The V and J genes are TRBV9 and TRBJ2-2; D is ambiguous. The V end was cut by 7 bases, the J end by 7 bases, with 11 bases between. The CDR3 has 12 amino acids. Germline values: CDR1 SGDLS, CDR2 YYNGEE.

This sequence joins TRBV3-1 (or the pseudogene TRBV3-2) and TRBJ1-4, with D possibly TRBD1 on 6 matching bases. Germline CDR1 and CDR2: LGHDT and YNNKEL (reference sequence). V was trimmed by 4 bases and J by 7 bases, leaving 10 bases between them. The CDR3 covers 13 residues. CDR3 residues: CASSPRTAEKLFF. The CDR3 region has the DNA TGTGCCAGCAGCCCTCGGACAGCTGAAAAACTGTTTTTT.

The chain combines TRBV6-5 with TRBJ1-3; tentatively, D is TRBD1 (6 bases). This CDR3 has 14 residues. Germline CDR1 reads MNHEY; CDR2 reads SVGAGI. V was clipped by 10 bases and J by 2 bases, with 15 bases between them. In nucleotides, the CDR3 is TGTGCCACAAAAACAGGGACGGCTGGAAACACCATATATTTT. This encodes CATKTGTAGNTIYF.

This chain uses TRBV7-8 with TRBJ2-3, with 10 nucleotides matching TRBD2. Trimming removed 3 bases from V and 1 base from J; junction bases left unmatched: 13. CDR3 length: 19 residues. Per germline, CDR1 SGHVS and CDR2 FQNEAQ. CDR3 region: CASSFGGLAGAGRTDTQYF. CDR3 bases: TGTGCCAGCAGCTTCGGTGGGCTAGCGGGGGCCGGGCGCACAGATACGCAGTATTTT.

The V gene is TRBV5-6, the J gene TRBJ1-2, with a possible D match to TRBD1 (6 bases). The V gene lost 0 bases and the J gene lost 5 bases, with 14 bases spanning the gap. Germline CDR1 and CDR2: SGHDT and YYEEEE. CDR3 length: 15 amino acids. CDR3 protein: CASSLAQGLEYGYTF. As DNA, the CDR3 is TGTGCCAGCAGCTTGGCCCAGGGGTTGGAATATGGCTACACCTTC.

The V gene is TRBV7-8, the J gene TRBJ1-1; D is perhaps TRBD1 (6 bases). V gave up 0 bases and J gave up 0 bases, with 8 bases separating them. Germline CDR1 reads SGHVS; CDR2 reads FQNEAQ. The CDR3 loop spans 15 amino acids. Here the CDR3 reads CASSLAGQLNTEAFF. The DNA for the CDR3 is TGTGCCAGCAGCTTAGCAGGACAGCTGAACACTGAAGCTTTCTTT. Full variable domain (outside the CDR3, taken from reference TRBV7-8 and TRBJ1-1): GAGVSQSPRYKVAKRGQDVALRCDPISGHVSLFWYQQALGQGPEFLTYFQNEAQLDKSGLPSDRFFAERPEGSVSTLKIQRTQQEDSAVYLCASSLAGQLNTEAFFGQGTRLTVV.

This clone is a singleton in its sample. The V call is TRBV10-3, the J call TRBJ1-5; D is uncertain. Germline CDR1 is ENHRY and CDR2 is SYGVKD. The CDR3 length is 15 residues. V was pared by 6 bases and J by 7 bases, with 19 bases between. CDR3 protein: CAISAGRMGSQPQHF. The CDR3 region has the DNA TGTGCCATCAGCGCGGGCCGGATGGGTTCCCAGCCCCAGCATTTT.

This clone is a singleton in its sample. The rearrangement links TRBV7-2 to TRBJ1-6; a weak D match, TRBD1 (6 bases). This CDR3 region has 15 residues. Germline-derived CDR1 and CDR2 are SGHTA and FQGNSA. Trimming took off 2 bases at V and 10 bases at J, with 15 bases between the two ends. CDR3 nucleotide sequence: TGTGCCAGCAGCTTAACGGGCAGGGGACCGTCACCCCTCCACTTT. Protein: CASSLTGRGPSPLHF.

V gene TRBV11-2 combines with J gene TRBJ2-7; 7 nucleotides agree with TRBD2. CDR1 is SGHAT, CDR2 FQNNGV, per germline. The CDR3 is 15 amino acids. The trim removed 1 base at V and 1 base at J, leaving 4 bases unmatched. This CDR3 is CASSLAGGKSYEQYF. In DNA form, the CDR3 reads TGTGCCAGCAGCTTAGCCGGGGGGAAGTCCTACGAGCAGTACTTC.

This rearrangement joins TRBV7-9 to TRBJ2-6, with 7 bases aligning to TRBD1. The germline gives CDR1 SEHNR, CDR2 FQNEAQ (reference sequence). The CDR3 totals 16 residues. With V trimmed by 8 bases and J by 0 bases, 7 bases remained unmatched. The CDR3 spells CASLSGGGSGANVLTF. The CDR3 DNA reads TGTGCCAGCCTTTCAGGGGGTGGCTCTGGGGCCAACGTCCTGACTTTC. Filled out from reference TRBV7-9 and TRBJ2-6, the complete variable domain reads DTGVSQNPRHKITKRGQNVTFRCDPISEHNRLYWYRQTLGQGPEFLTYFQNEAQLEKSRLLSDRFSAERPKGSFSTLEIQRTEQGDSAMYLCASLSGGGSGANVLTFGAGSRLTVL.

The CDR3 loop is CASRLTGVNTEAFF. CDR3 coding DNA: TGTGCCAGCAGGTTAACAGGGGTGAACACTGAAGCTTTCTTT. V usage is TRBV6-5 and J usage is TRBJ1-1; 7 bases line up with TRBD1. V lost 6 bases and J lost 0; bases outside the gene matches: 4. Germline assignment: CDR1 MNHEY and CDR2 SVGAGI. The CDR3 has 14 residues.

This clone was counted a single time. The chain joins TRBV7-9 to TRBJ2-7; 7 nucleotides agree with TRBD1. The CDR3 covers 13 residues. Trimming took 4 bases from V and 4 from J; bases not matched to a gene: 4. Germline CDR1 SEHNR, CDR2 FQNEAQ (reference sequence). CDR3 sequence: CASSWDSRYEQYF. CDR3 sequence (DNA): TGTGCCAGCAGCTGGGACAGCAGATACGAGCAGTACTTC.

The chain links TRBV9 to TRBJ1-1; D ambiguous. Trimming shortened V by 3 bases and J by 5 bases, and 11 bases separated the two germline ends. CDR3 length: 13 residues. Germline-derived CDR1 and CDR2 are SGDLS and YYNGEE. CDR3 in amino acids: CASSGGPWTEAFF. DNA for the CDR3: TGTGCCAGCAGCGGAGGGCCGTGGACTGAAGCTTTCTTT.

The table lists this clone with a few counts. V and J are TRBV2 and TRBJ1-1, with D possibly TRBD1 on 5 matching bases. Trimming stripped 0 bases from V and 4 bases from J, with 12 bases between. Germline V gene data show CDR1 as SNHLY and CDR2 as FYNNEI. The CDR3 is made up of 15 amino acids. As DNA, the CDR3 is TGTGCCAGCAGTGAAGCCGGGGGGTCATCCACTGAAGCTTTCTTT. This encodes CASSEAGGSSTEAFF.